Listed below are T cell receptor beta chains from one sample, sequenced in a study of cytomegalovirus exposure and HLA in healthy donors. Method: immunoSEQ multiplex PCR; TCRdb's copy keeps in-frame clones and lacks some. The sample includes roughly 170,000 clones, roughly 80% of them seen just once. Sample: PBMCs. The receptors shown here come from a man aged 25 to 45 in good health and CMV-seropositive. CDR3s include the opening cysteine and the closing phenylalanine or tryptophan. A D gene is named only where the DNA matches it firmly. Expanded clones are given a class, and other clones once, few, many or no size at all.

clone_size	v_call	j_call	d_call	cdr3_aa	cdr3_nt
NA	TRBV5-5	TRBJ1-1	NA	CASSLVLRAEAFF	TGTGCCAGCAGCTTGGTTCTCCGGGCTGAAGCTTTCTTT
NA	TRBV5-4	TRBJ2-5	NA	CASSGPTGGGRETQYF	TGTGCCAGCAGCGGACCTACGGGTGGAGGGAGAGAGACCCAGTACTTC
NA	TRBV15	TRBJ1-6	NA	CATSGAFTEFNSPLHF	TGTGCCACCAGCGGCGCTTTTACAGAGTTTAATTCACCCCTCCACTTT
NA	TRBV7-6	TRBJ2-3	TRBD2	CASSPGPRVAGDTDTQYF	TGTGCCAGCAGCCCCGGGCCCCGGGTAGCGGGGGACACAGATACGCAGTATTTT
NA	TRBV7-6	TRBJ2-7	TRBD1	CASSLGDRVHEQYF	TGTGCCAGCAGCTTAGGGGACAGGGTCCACGAGCAGTACTTC
NA	TRBV19	TRBJ1-6	TRBD1	CASSQGQGRNGNSPLHF	TGTGCCAGTAGCCAGGGACAGGGGAGGAATGGAAATTCACCCCTCCACTTT
few	TRBV11-3	TRBJ2-7	TRBD1	CASSFIGTGSYEQYF	TGTGCCAGCAGCTTTATCGGGACAGGGTCCTACGAGCAGTACTTC
NA	TRBV19	TRBJ1-5	TRBD1	CASSIEGTGKQPQHF	TGTGCCAGTAGTATAGAAGGGACAGGGAAGCAGCCCCAGCATTTT
NA	TRBV6-1	TRBJ2-5	TRBD2	CASKSGGSETQYF	TGTGCCAGCAAAAGCGGGGGGTCGGAGACCCAGTACTTC
NA	TRBV7-9	TRBJ2-5	NA	CASSDSPETQYF	TGTGCCAGCAGCGATAGTCCCGAGACCCAGTACTTC
NA	TRBV4-1	TRBJ1-4	TRBD1	CASSRGQAATNEKLFF	TGCGCCAGCAGCCGCGGACAGGCCGCAACTAATGAAAAACTGTTTTTT
NA	TRBV27	TRBJ2-7	NA	CASTERKPYEQYF	TGTGCCAGCACGGAGCGAAAGCCCTACGAGCAGTACTTC
few	TRBV7-9	TRBJ1-3	NA	CASGSNSGGNTIYF	TGTGCCAGTGGAAGCAACAGTGGTGGAAACACCATATATTTT
NA	TRBV21-1	TRBJ1-2	NA	CASSARGRKTYGYTF	TGTGCCAGCAGCGCCCGCGGGAGAAAGACGTATGGCTACACCTTC
NA	TRBV5-4	TRBJ2-7	NA	CASRKMGFYEQYF	TGTGCCAGCAGGAAGATGGGCTTCTACGAGCAGTACTTC
NA	TRBV5-1	TRBJ2-1	NA	CASSGDYTLFYNEQFF	TGCGCCAGCAGCGGAGACTACACCCTATTTTACAATGAGCAGTTCTTC
NA	TRBV7-8	TRBJ2-3	TRBD2	CASSLAAGGQGDTQYF	TGTGCCAGCAGCTTAGCAGCGGGGGGGCAAGGAGATACGCAGTATTTT
NA	TRBV25-1	TRBJ2-1	TRBD2	CASSVGTSGNEQFF	TGTGCCAGCAGTGTAGGTACTAGCGGCAATGAGCAGTTCTTC
once	TRBV18	TRBJ1-2	TRBD1	CASSQWYRGDYGYTF	TGTGCCAGCTCACAATGGTACAGGGGGGACTATGGCTACACCTTC
NA	TRBV6-1	TRBJ2-5	TRBD2	CASSRLAGAISTQYF	TGTGCCAGCAGCAGACTAGCGGGGGCTATCAGCACCCAGTACTTC
NA	TRBV28	TRBJ2-1	NA	CASTWIWSNYNEQFF	TGTGCCAGCACATGGATTTGGAGTAATTACAATGAGCAGTTCTTC
NA	TRBV5-8	TRBJ2-3	TRBD1	CASSLEDRGTDTQYF	TGTGCCAGCAGCTTGGAGGACAGGGGCACAGATACGCAGTATTTT
NA	TRBV4-3	TRBJ1-4	NA	CASSRSSQGAYEKLFF	TGCGCCAGCAGCCGATCGTCCCAGGGCGCTTATGAAAAACTGTTTTTT
once	TRBV28	TRBJ2-1	TRBD2	CASSLITSGSHEQFF	TGTGCCAGCAGTTTAATTACTAGCGGGAGCCATGAGCAGTTCTTC
NA	TRBV9	TRBJ2-1	TRBD2	CASSGISQETSGLRLEQFF	TGTGCCAGCAGCGGAATCTCCCAGGAAACTAGCGGTTTACGGCTGGAGCAGTTCTTC
NA	TRBV5-1	TRBJ2-7	NA	CASSNFSGSSYEQYF	TGCGCCAGCAGCAATTTTAGCGGCTCCTCCTACGAGCAGTACTTC
NA	TRBV6-1	TRBJ2-7	NA	CASSGTRSKEQYF	TGTGCCAGCAGTGGGACTCGGAGTAAAGAGCAGTACTTC
NA	TRBV7-8	TRBJ2-7	TRBD2	CASSLEGPGTSSYEQYF	TGTGCCAGCAGCTTAGAGGGGCCCGGGACTAGCTCCTACGAGCAGTACTTC
once	TRBV27	TRBJ1-2	NA	CASSLNPGFNYGYTF	TGTGCCAGCAGTTTAAACCCAGGCTTTAACTATGGCTACACCTTC
NA	TRBV11-3	TRBJ2-1	TRBD2	CASSFSGTSSNNEQFF	TGTGCCAGCAGCTTCTCCGGGACTAGCAGTAACAATGAGCAGTTCTTC
NA	TRBV2	TRBJ2-1	TRBD1	CASPRDRSYNEQFF	TGTGCCAGTCCCCGGGACAGGTCCTACAATGAGCAGTTCTTC
few	TRBV4-3	TRBJ1-2	NA	CASSQDRGGPRGYTF	TGCGCCAGCAGCCAAGATCGGGGGGGGCCACGCGGCTACACCTTC
NA	TRBV18	TRBJ2-1	TRBD2	CASSGGPYREQFF	TGTGCCAGTTCGGGAGGACCATATCGGGAGCAGTTCTTC
once	TRBV5-6	TRBJ2-7	TRBD1	CASSPQGIYEQYF	TGTGCCAGCAGTCCACAGGGGATCTACGAGCAGTACTTC
medium-sized	TRBV6-5	TRBJ2-7	TRBD2	CASSLAGGGEQYF	TGTGCCAGCAGTTTAGCGGGAGGTGGCGAGCAGTACTTC
NA	TRBV27	TRBJ1-1	NA	CASSFSQRNTEAFF	TGTGCCAGCAGTTTTAGTCAGCGGAACACTGAAGCTTTCTTT
NA	TRBV28	TRBJ1-2	TRBD1	CASSSIGQGPNYGYTF	TGTGCCAGCAGTTCTATCGGACAGGGGCCTAACTATGGCTACACCTTC
NA	TRBV5-4	TRBJ2-1	TRBD2	CASSLGLAGISSYNEQFF	TGTGCCAGCAGCTTGGGGCTAGCGGGGATAAGCTCCTACAATGAGCAGTTCTTC
NA	TRBV4-1	TRBJ2-2	TRBD2	CASSHVGGGSGGPGELFF	TGCGCCAGCAGCCACGTGGGGGGAGGTAGCGGGGGGCCCGGGGAGCTGTTTTTT
NA	TRBV14	TRBJ1-6	NA	CASSTTDGRANSPLHF	TGTGCCAGCAGCACAACGGACGGCAGGGCTAATTCACCCCTCCACTTT
NA	TRBV18	TRBJ1-1	NA	CASSSRGGTTEAFF	TGTGCCAGCTCATCCCGGGGGGGGACCACTGAAGCTTTCTTT
NA	TRBV6-5	TRBJ1-2	NA	CASSPLRGWGYGYTF	TGTGCCAGCAGCCCACTCCGGGGGTGGGGCTATGGCTACACCTTC
NA	TRBV5-1	TRBJ1-3	TRBD1	CASSATGPNSGNTIYF	TGCGCCAGCAGCGCGACAGGGCCTAACTCTGGAAACACCATATATTTT
few	TRBV15	TRBJ1-5	TRBD1	CATSRDRRQGARSQHF	TGTGCCACCAGCAGAGATAGGAGACAGGGGGCGAGGTCCCAGCATTTT
few	TRBV11-3	TRBJ1-2	NA	CASSPDGARNYGYTF	TGTGCCAGCAGCCCAGATGGGGCCAGAAATTATGGCTACACCTTC
NA	TRBV11-3	TRBJ2-5	NA	CASSDGETQYF	TGTGCCAGCAGCGACGGGGAGACCCAGTACTTC
few	TRBV7-3	TRBJ1-1	TRBD1	CASSQLDRGNTEAFF	TGTGCCAGCAGCCAACTGGACAGGGGGAACACTGAAGCTTTCTTT
NA	TRBV5-1	TRBJ1-1	TRBD1	CASSLVEGAKAFF	TGCGCCAGCAGCTTGGTGGAGGGGGCTAAAGCTTTCTTT
NA	TRBV7-2	TRBJ2-1	TRBD2	CASSLAPGGNNEQFF	TGTGCCAGCAGCTTAGCGCCCGGGGGGAACAATGAGCAGTTCTTC
NA	TRBV6-1	TRBJ1-6	NA	CASSGQIYNSPLHF	TGTGCCAGCAGTGGACAGATTTATAATTCACCCCTCCACTTT
NA	TRBV19	TRBJ2-7	TRBD1	CASGGQGIRNYEQYF	TGTGCCAGCGGGGGACAGGGCATAAGAAACTACGAGCAGTACTTC
NA	TRBV6-5	TRBJ2-1	TRBD2	CASSYASGIYNEQFF	TGTGCCAGCAGTTACGCTAGCGGTATTTACAATGAGCAGTTCTTC